This T cell receptor (beta chain) appears in the sequencing data of a study of molecular identifiers for immune sequencing clone quantification. The V gene end was trimmed by 0 bases and the J gene end by 3 bases; junction bases not matched to a gene: 5. This CDR3 is built from 15 residues. Per the germline V gene, CDR1 is MNHEY and CDR2 is SMNVEV (reference sequence). The CD8+CD4-CCR7+CD45RA+ phenotype defined the sorted naive CD8 T cells. TCRdb processed the PCR reads anew with MiXCR; each CDR3 protein has one entry. The sample has about 320,000 distinct CDR3 sequences; roughly a quarter are singletons. This clonotype was detected a few times. The antigen remains unidentified. The study, taken as a whole, reports: Same-barcode identical TCR molecules could make highly expanded clones look smaller than they are. Over 99% of CMV-specific effector molecules, but under 1% of naive ones, were in clones above 20 copies.

The material sequenced was naive CD8+ T cells from blood, with Jurkat cell RNA spiked in. Noted subset: FACS-sorted CD8+CD4-CCR7+CD45RA+ naive T cells. The clonotype comes from a human donor in good health. Some libraries in this study had Jurkat cell RNA spiked in. The J gene is TRBJ2-7, the V gene TRBV27; 7 bases agree with TRBD2. The CDR3 DNA is TGTGCCAGCAGTTTATCAAGCGGGGCCCTCTACGAGCAGTACTTC. Protein: CASSLSSGALYEQYF.